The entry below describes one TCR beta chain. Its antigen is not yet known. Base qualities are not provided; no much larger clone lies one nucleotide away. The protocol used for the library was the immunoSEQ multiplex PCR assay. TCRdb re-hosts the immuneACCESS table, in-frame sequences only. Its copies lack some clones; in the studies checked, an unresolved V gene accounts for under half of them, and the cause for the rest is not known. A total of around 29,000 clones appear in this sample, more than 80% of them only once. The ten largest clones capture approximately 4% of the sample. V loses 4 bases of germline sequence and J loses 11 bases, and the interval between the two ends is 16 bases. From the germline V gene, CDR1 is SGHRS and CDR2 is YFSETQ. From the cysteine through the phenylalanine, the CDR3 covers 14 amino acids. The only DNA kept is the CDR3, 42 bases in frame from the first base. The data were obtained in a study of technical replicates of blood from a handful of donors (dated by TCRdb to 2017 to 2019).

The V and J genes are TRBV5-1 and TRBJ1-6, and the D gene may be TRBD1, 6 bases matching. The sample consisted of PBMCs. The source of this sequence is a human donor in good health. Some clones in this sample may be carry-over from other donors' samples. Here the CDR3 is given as CASSPDKRGTPLHF. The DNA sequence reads TGCGCCAGCAGCCCGGACAAGAGGGGGACACCCCTCCACTTT.